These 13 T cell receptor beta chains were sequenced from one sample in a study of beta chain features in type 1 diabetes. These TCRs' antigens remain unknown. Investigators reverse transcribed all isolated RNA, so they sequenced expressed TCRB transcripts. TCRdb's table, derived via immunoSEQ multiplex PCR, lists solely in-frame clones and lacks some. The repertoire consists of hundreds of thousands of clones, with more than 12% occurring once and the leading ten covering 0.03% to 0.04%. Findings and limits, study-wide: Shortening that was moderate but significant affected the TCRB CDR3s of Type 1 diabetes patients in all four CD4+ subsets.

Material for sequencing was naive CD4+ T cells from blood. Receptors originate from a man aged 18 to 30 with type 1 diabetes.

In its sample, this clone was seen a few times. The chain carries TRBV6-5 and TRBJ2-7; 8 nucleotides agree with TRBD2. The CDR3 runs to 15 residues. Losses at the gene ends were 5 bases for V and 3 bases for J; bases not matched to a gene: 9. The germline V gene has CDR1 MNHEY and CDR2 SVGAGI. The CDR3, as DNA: TGTGCCAGCAGTACCACCTCGGGAGGGGGCTACGAGCAGTACTTC. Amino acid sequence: CASSTTSGGGYEQYF.

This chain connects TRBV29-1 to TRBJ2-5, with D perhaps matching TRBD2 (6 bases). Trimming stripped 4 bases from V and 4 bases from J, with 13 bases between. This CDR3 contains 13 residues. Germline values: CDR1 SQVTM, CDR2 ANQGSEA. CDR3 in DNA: TGCAGCGTTGCGGTAACCGGGGGAGAGACCCAGTACTTC. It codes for CSVAVTGGETQYF. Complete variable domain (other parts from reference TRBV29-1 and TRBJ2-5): SAVISQKPSRDICQRGTSLTIQCQVDSQVTMMFWYRQQPGQSLTLIATANQGSEATYESGFVIDKFPISRPNLTFSTLTVSNMSPEDSSIYLCSVAVTGGETQYFGPGTRLLVL.

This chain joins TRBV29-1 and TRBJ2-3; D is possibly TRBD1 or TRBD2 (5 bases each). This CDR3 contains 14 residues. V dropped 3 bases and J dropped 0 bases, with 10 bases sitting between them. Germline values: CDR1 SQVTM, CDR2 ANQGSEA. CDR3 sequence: CSVEGVPSTDTQYF. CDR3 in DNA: TGCAGCGTTGAGGGGGTACCTAGCACAGATACGCAGTATTTT.

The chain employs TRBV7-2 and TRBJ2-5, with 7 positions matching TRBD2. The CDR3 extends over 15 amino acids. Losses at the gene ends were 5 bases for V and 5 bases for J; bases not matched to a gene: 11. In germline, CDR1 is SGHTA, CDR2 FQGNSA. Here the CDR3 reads CASSRSWGGRETQYF. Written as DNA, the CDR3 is TGTGCCAGCAGCCGAAGTTGGGGAGGGAGGGAGACCCAGTACTTC.

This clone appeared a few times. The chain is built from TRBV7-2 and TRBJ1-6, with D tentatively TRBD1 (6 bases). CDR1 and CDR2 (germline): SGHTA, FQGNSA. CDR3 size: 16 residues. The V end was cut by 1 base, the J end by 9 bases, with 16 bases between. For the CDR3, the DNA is TGTGCCAGCAGCTTAGAACCAGGGGTGGTAGGTTCACCCCTCCACTTT. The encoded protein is CASSLEPGVVGSPLHF. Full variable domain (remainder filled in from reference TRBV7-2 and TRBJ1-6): GAGVSQSPSNKVTEKGKDVELRCDPISGHTALYWYRQSLGQGLEFLIYFQGNSAPDKSGLPSDRFSAERTGGSVSTLTIQRTQQEDSAVYLCASSLEPGVVGSPLHFGNGTRLTVT.

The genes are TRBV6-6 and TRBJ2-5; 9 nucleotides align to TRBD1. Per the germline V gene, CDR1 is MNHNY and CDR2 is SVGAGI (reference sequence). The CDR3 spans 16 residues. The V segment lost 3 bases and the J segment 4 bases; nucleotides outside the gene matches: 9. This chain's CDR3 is CASSYGGTGLGETQYF. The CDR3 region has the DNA TGTGCCAGCAGTTATGGGGGGACAGGGCTTGGAGAGACCCAGTACTTC.

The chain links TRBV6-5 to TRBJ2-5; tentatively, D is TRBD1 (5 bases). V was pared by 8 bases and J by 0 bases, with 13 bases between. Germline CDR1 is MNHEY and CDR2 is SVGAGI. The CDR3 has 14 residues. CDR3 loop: CASGEDSNQETQYF. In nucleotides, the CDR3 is TGTGCCAGCGGAGAAGACAGTAACCAAGAGACCCAGTACTTC.

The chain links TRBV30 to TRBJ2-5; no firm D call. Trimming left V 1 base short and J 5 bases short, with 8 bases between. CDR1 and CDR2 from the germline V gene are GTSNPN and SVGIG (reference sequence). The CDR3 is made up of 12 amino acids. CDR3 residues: CAWSAGPETQYF. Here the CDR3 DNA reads TGTGCCTGGAGTGCAGGCCCGGAGACCCAGTACTTC.

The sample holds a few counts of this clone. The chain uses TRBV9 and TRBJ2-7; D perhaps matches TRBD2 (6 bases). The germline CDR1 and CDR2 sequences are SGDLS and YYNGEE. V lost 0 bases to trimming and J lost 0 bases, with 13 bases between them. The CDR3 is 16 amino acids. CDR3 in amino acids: CASSVDAGRGSYEQYF. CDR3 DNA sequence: TGTGCCAGCAGCGTAGATGCGGGGCGGGGCTCCTACGAGCAGTACTTC.

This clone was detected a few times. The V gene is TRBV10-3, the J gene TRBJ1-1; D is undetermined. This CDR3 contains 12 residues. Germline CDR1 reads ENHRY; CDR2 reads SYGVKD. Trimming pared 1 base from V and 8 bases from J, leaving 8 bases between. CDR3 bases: TGTGCCATCAGTGAGTTGGCTTTAGAAGCTTTCTTT. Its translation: CAISELALEAFF.

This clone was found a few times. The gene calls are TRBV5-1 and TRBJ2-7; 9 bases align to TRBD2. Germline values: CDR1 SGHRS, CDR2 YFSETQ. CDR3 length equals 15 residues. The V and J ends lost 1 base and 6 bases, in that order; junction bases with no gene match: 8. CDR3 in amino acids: CASSLSASGITEQYF. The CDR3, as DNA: TGCGCCAGCAGCTTGTCAGCTAGCGGGATAACCGAGCAGTACTTC.

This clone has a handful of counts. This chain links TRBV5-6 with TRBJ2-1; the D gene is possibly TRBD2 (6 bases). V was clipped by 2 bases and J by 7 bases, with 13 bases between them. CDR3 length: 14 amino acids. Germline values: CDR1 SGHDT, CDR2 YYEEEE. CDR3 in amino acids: CASSLFLALNEQFF. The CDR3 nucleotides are TGTGCCAGCAGCTTATTCCTAGCGCTGAATGAGCAGTTCTTC.

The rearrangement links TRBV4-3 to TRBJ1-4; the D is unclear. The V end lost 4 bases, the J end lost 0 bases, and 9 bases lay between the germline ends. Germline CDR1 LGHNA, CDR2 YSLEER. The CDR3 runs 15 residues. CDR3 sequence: CASSRPESTNEKLFF. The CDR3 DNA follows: TGCGCCAGCAGCCGCCCGGAGTCAACTAATGAAAAACTGTTTTTT.